The clone carrying this T cell receptor (beta chain) was recorded once. The sample is drawn from a study of regulatory T cells in long-lasting Graves disease. Regarding time point: newly diagnosed GD, antithyroid drugs for less than 3 months. Extracted RNA from PBMCs served as the source of the TCR library. The V segment lost 0 bases and the J segment 9 bases; nucleotides outside the gene matches: 12. Germline V gene data show CDR1 as LGHDT and CDR2 as YNNKEL (reference sequence). CDR3 length: 16 residues. For TCR beta, libraries came from iRepertoire HTBI primers and Arm-PCR of CDR3 regions. TCRdb re-analysed the multiplex PCR reads in MiXCR, keeping a single row per CDR3 protein. Counted here are around 240,000 distinct CDR3 sequences, under 20% occurring once; the ten biggest clones make up less than 15%. The sample also formed part of further work on T cells in Graves' hyperthyroidism and ophthalmopathy.

The gene calls are TRBV3-1 and TRBJ2-3; 7 bases fit TRBD2. The source material was peripheral blood mononuclear cells (PBMCs), sampled at new diagnosis, from a patient treated with antithyroid drugs. The origin of this receptor is a woman in her twenties or thirties with Graves disease. Here the CDR3 reads CASSQEIMGGRRTQYF. The CDR3, as DNA: TGTGCCAGCAGCCAAGAAATAATGGGGGGGAGGAGGACGCAGTATTTT.